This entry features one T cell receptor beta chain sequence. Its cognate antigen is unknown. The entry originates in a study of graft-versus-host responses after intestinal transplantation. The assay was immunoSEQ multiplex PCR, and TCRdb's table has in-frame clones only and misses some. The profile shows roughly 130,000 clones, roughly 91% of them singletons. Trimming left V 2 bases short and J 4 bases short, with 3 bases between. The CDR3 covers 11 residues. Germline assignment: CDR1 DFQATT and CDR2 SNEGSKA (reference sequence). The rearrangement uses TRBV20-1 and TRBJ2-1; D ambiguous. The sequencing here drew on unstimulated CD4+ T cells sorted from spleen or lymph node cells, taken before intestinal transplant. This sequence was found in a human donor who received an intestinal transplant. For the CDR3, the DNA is TGCAGTGCTAGAAATTACAATGAGCAGTTCTTC. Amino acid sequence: CSARNYNEQFF.